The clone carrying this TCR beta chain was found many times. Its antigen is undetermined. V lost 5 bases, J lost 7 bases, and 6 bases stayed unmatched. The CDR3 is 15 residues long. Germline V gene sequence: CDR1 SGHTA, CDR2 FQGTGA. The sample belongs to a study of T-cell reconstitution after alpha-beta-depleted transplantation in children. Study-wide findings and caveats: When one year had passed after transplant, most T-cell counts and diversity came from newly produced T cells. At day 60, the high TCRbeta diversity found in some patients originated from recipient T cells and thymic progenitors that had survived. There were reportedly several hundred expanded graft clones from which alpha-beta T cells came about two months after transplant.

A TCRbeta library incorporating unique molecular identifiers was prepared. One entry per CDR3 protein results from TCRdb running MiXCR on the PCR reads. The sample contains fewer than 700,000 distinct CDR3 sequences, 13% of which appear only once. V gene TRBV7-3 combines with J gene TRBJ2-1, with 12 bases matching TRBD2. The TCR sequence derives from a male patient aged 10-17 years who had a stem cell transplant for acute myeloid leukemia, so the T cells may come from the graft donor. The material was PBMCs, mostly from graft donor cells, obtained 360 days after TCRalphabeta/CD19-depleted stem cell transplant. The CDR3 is CASSRLGLAGNEQFF. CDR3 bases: TGTGCCAGCAGCCGTCTCGGACTAGCGGGGAATGAGCAGTTCTTC.